What follows are 19 T cell receptor beta chains derived from one specimen sequenced in a study of beta chain features in type 1 diabetes. The study reverse transcribed the entire isolated RNA, so it sequenced expressed TCRB transcripts. The repertoire was sequenced with immunoSEQ multiplex PCR; TCRdb's copy has only in-frame clones and lacks some. The sample includes 130,000 to 150,000 clones, nearly 50% of them seen just once. Sequencing was carried out using Tregs from blood. The receptors derive from a man younger than 35 in good health.

The chain carries TRBV10-3 and TRBJ2-7; TRBD2 agrees at 8 bases. The CDR3 loop spans 13 amino acids. The trim removed 9 bases at V and 5 bases at J, leaving 9 bases unmatched. Germline V gene lookup returns CDR1 ENHRY and CDR2 SYGVKD. CDR3 sequence: CAIQAGERNEQYF. CDR3 sequence (DNA): TGTGCCATACAAGCGGGGGAGCGGAACGAGCAGTACTTC.

The V and J genes are TRBV7-9 and TRBJ2-7; TRBD1 is a possible D gene (5 bases). In germline, CDR1 is SEHNR, CDR2 FQNEAQ (reference sequence). The CDR3 runs to 16 residues. The V end was cut by 0 bases, the J end by 2 bases, with 14 bases between. CDR3 DNA: TGTGCCAGCAGCTTAGCCCCCCGCCAGGGCCCCTACGAGCAGTACTTC. Protein product: CASSLAPRQGPYEQYF.

Concerning this clone itself: This same CDR3 is encoded by further DNA sequences in the sample. This rearrangement joins TRBV7-2 to TRBJ1-2; D is uncertain. CDR1 is SGHTA, CDR2 FQGNSA, per germline. Between the trimmed V and J ends, which lost 1 base and 4 bases, there was a span of 10 bases. The CDR3 extends over 14 amino acids. The CDR3 DNA follows: TGTGCCAGCAGCTTAGTCGGGGTAGGCTATGGCTACACCTTC. This translates into CASSLVGVGYGYTF.

CDR3 in amino acids: CASKKGGRYEQYF. Here the CDR3 DNA reads TGTGCCAGCAAGAAAGGCGGGAGGTACGAGCAGTACTTC. The chain joins TRBV6-5 to TRBJ2-7; the match to TRBD2 covers 8 bases. CDR3 size: 13 residues. CDR1 is MNHEY and CDR2 is SVGAGI in the germline V gene. V shed 7 bases and J 4 bases; nucleotides not matched to a gene: 6.

This clone was observed a few times. This sequence joins TRBV7-8 and TRBJ2-3, with 10 bases lining up with TRBD2. In germline, CDR1 is SGHVS, CDR2 FQNEAQ. The CDR3 has 16 residues. Trimming removed 1 base from V and 4 bases from J; junction bases left unmatched: 5. The CDR3 is CASSLVAGGAADTQYF. The CDR3, as DNA: TGTGCCAGCAGCTTAGTAGCGGGGGGAGCGGCAGATACGCAGTATTTT.

This clone was seen a few times. J is TRBJ1-5 and V is TRBV7-2; D unclear. The germline V and J ends were trimmed by 2 bases and 1 base, with 9 bases remaining between them. The CDR3 is made up of 15 amino acids. CDR1 SGHTA and CDR2 FQGNSA come from the germline V gene. CDR3 in amino acids: CASSLSGWSNQPQHF. In nucleotides, the CDR3 is TGTGCCAGCAGCTTATCGGGGTGGAGCAATCAGCCCCAGCATTTT.

The rearrangement joins TRBV7-9 to TRBJ2-3; D call uncertain. The CDR3 is 15 amino acids. Trimming cost V 1 base and J 4 bases, with 12 bases left between them. Germline-derived CDR1 and CDR2 are SEHNR and FQNEAQ (reference sequence). As DNA, the CDR3 is TGTGCCAGCAGCTTAGTTGTCTTTGGGCCAGATACGCAGTATTTT. Amino acids: CASSLVVFGPDTQYF. Variable domain in full (rest from reference TRBV7-9 and TRBJ2-3): DTGVSQNPRHKITKRGQNVTFRCDPISEHNRLYWYRQTLGQGPEFLTYFQNEAQLEKSRLLSDRFSAERPKGSFSTLEIQRTEQGDSAMYLCASSLVVFGPDTQYFGPGTRLTVL.

The chain couples TRBV30 to TRBJ2-4, with 7 nucleotides matching TRBD1. This CDR3 is 13 amino acids long. The ends lost 5 bases at V and 4 bases at J; junction bases unmatched: 5. Germline lookup yields CDR1 GTSNPN and CDR2 SVGIG (reference sequence). CDR3 loop: CAWSGTAKNIQYF. The CDR3 region has the DNA TGTGCCTGGTCCGGGACAGCGAAAAACATTCAGTACTTC. Supplemented by reference TRBV30 and TRBJ2-4, the full variable domain reads SQTIHQWPATLVQPVGSPLSLECTVEGTSNPNLYWYRQAAGRGLQLLFYSVGIGQISSEVPQNLSASRPQDRQFILSSKKLLLSDSGFYLCAWSGTAKNIQYFGAGTRLSVL.

This clone was observed a few times. This CDR3 reads CASTSSHNEQFF. The CDR3 DNA reads as TGCGCCAGCACTTCGAGCCACAATGAGCAGTTCTTC. The chain links TRBV5-1 to TRBJ2-1; D is ambiguous. V was cut by 6 bases and J by 5 bases, with 9 bases left in between. CDR1 and CDR2 from the germline V gene are SGHRS and YFSETQ. The CDR3 is 12 amino acids.

The rearrangement uses TRBV21-1 and TRBJ2-1; TRBD2 reflects the table's D call only, with no check against the DNA. TRBV21-1 is shown as a pseudogene. The length of the CDR3 is 13 residues. CDR3 amino acids: CASSSQGSGEQFF. In nucleotides, the CDR3 is TGTGCCAGCAGCTCACAAGGATCCGGGGAGCAGTTCTTC.

V and J are TRBV6-5 and TRBJ2-1, with 13 bases aligning to TRBD2. V lost 7 bases, J lost 7 bases, and 7 bases stayed unmatched. The CDR3 spans 15 residues. Germline V gene sequence: CDR1 MNHEY, CDR2 SVGAGI. The CDR3 sequence: CASKETSGRRNEQFF. The CDR3 region has the DNA TGTGCCAGCAAGGAGACTAGCGGGAGGCGGAATGAGCAGTTCTTC.

The gene calls are TRBV27 and TRBJ2-7, with 7 bases identical to TRBD1. Germline loops: CDR1 MNHEY, CDR2 SMNVEV (reference sequence). This CDR3 has 14 residues. The junction had 10 bases not matched to a gene; V was cut back by 6 bases and J by 5 bases. CDR3 protein: CASSRDSGFHEQYF. CDR3 DNA: TGTGCCAGCAGCCGGGACAGTGGATTCCACGAGCAGTACTTC.

The rearrangement joins TRBV7-9 to TRBJ1-2; D remains ambiguous. CDR1 is SEHNR, CDR2 FQNEAQ, per germline (reference sequence). The CDR3 consists of 15 residues. V was cut by 1 base and J by 4 bases, with 13 bases left in between. DNA for the CDR3: TGTGCCAGCAGCTTAGAGAGACTACAGACCTATGGCTACACCTTC. Protein: CASSLERLQTYGYTF.

The rearrangement joins TRBV4-2 to TRBJ2-5, with 8 positions matching TRBD2. This CDR3 has 14 amino acids. Trimming took 3 bases from V and 6 from J; bases not matched to a gene: 6. Looked up from germline, CDR1 is LGHNA and CDR2 is YNFKEQ. The CDR3 reads CASSHPGGGQTQYF. The CDR3 DNA reads as TGTGCCAGCAGCCACCCGGGGGGGGGACAGACCCAGTACTTC.

The chain employs TRBV29-1 and TRBJ2-5; TRBD1 agrees at 8 bases. This CDR3 contains 13 residues. CDR1 SQVTM and CDR2 ANQGSEA come from the germline V gene. V was pared by 2 bases and J by 5 bases, with 4 bases of the junction left unmatched. The CDR3 loop reads CSVEPTGGETQYF. DNA of the CDR3: TGCAGCGTTGAACCAACAGGGGGGGAGACCCAGTACTTC.

In its sample, this clone was seen a few times. The DNA of the CDR3 is TGCGCCAGCAGCCAAGGACCGGGACAGATCAACTATGGCTACACCTTC. Translation gives CASSQGPGQINYGYTF. The chain is built from TRBV4-1 and TRBJ1-2, with 7 bases fitting TRBD1. The CDR3 has 16 residues. V lost 1 base to trimming and J lost 2 bases; unmatched junction nucleotides: 7. CDR1 is MGHRA and CDR2 is YSYEKL in the germline V gene.

V is TRBV10-3 and J is TRBJ2-1; 7 bases align to TRBD1. CDR3 length: 13 amino acids. Trimming at V came to 1 base and at J to 6 bases, leaving 0 bases not matched to a gene. Germline V gene data show CDR1 as ENHRY and CDR2 as SYGVKD. CDR3 residues: CAISEYRGNEQFF. CDR3 nucleotides: TGTGCCATCAGTGAGTACAGGGGCAATGAGCAGTTCTTC.

This clone was picked up a small number of times. The chain recombines TRBV7-9 with TRBJ2-3; 8 nucleotides agree with TRBD1. Per germline, CDR1 SEHNR and CDR2 FQNEAQ (reference sequence). The CDR3 has 15 amino acids. Unmatched junction bases numbered 4, after V lost 4 bases and J lost 1 base. For the CDR3, the DNA is TGTGCCAGCAGCTATGGACAGGGAGGCACAGATACGCAGTATTTT. Protein product: CASSYGQGGTDTQYF.

The chain joins TRBV7-2 to TRBJ2-6; the D gene is possibly TRBD2 (5 bases). The V gene's germline CDR1 is SGHTA and CDR2 FQGNSA. This CDR3 has 15 residues. Trimming stripped 3 bases from V and 0 bases from J, with 6 bases between. The CDR3 DNA reads TGTGCCAGCAGCTTCGGGGTCTCTGGGGCCAACGTCCTGACTTTC. Translating it yields CASSFGVSGANVLTF.